These 25 T cell receptor beta chains were all obtained from the same sample, sequenced in a study of blood T cell repertoires in COVID-19. The table came from immunoSEQ multiplex PCR; TCRdb's copy has only in-frame clones and leaves some out. The table shows 250,000 or so clones, with around 86% occurring only once. Material: peripheral blood. These receptor sequences come from a man aged 35 to 55 with active or convalescent COVID-19.

This CDR3 reads CASSSPEETQYF. For the CDR3, the DNA is TGTGCCAGCAGCTCCCCAGAAGAGACCCAGTACTTC. The rearrangement joins TRBV11-3 to TRBJ2-5; no firm D call. The CDR3 length is 12 residues. Germline V lookup: CDR1 SGHNT, CDR2 YENEEA. V was clipped by 4 bases and J by 3 bases, with 6 bases between them.

The chain carries TRBV30 and TRBJ2-7; TRBD1 matches 7 bases. The CDR3 spans 14 residues. Germline CDR1 is GTSNPN and CDR2 is SVGIG (reference sequence). Trimming removed 3 bases from V and 3 bases from J; junction bases left unmatched: 8. CDR3 DNA: TGTGCCTGGAGAAGGACAGGCGGATTCTACGAGCAGTACTTC. As protein: CAWRRTGGFYEQYF.

In this sample, this clone turned up once. J is TRBJ2-1 and V is TRBV15; 7 nucleotides line up with TRBD2. The CDR3 contains 17 residues. Germline V gives CDR1 LNHNV, CDR2 YYDKDF (reference sequence). The V segment lost 2 bases and the J segment 2 bases; nucleotides outside the gene matches: 9. CDR3 in amino acids: CATSRPPTLATYNEQFF. CDR3 in DNA: TGTGCCACCAGCAGACCCCCGACACTAGCGACCTACAATGAGCAGTTCTTC.

A single count supports this clone. The chain has TRBV6-1 and TRBJ1-2; D might be TRBD1 (6 bases). The CDR3 sequence is 14 residues long. The V end was cut by 1 base, the J end by 8 bases, with 14 bases between. Germline-derived CDR1 and CDR2 are MNHNS and SASEGT. The CDR3 is CASSEDRDRGGYTF. The CDR3 bases are TGTGCCAGCAGTGAAGACAGGGACCGGGGCGGCTACACCTTC.

The genes are TRBV27 and TRBJ2-1, with 9 bases identical to TRBD1. Trimming took 3 bases from V and 7 from J; bases not matched to a gene: 7. In germline, CDR1 is MNHEY, CDR2 SMNVEV (reference sequence). The CDR3 runs to 15 residues. The CDR3: CASSLWGQGENEQFF. DNA for the CDR3: TGTGCCAGCAGTTTGTGGGGACAGGGCGAAAATGAGCAGTTCTTC.

The chain combines TRBV30 with TRBJ1-4; possible D gene TRBD1, 6 bases. Germline values: CDR1 GTSNPN, CDR2 SVGIG (reference sequence). This CDR3 is built from 11 residues. Deletions cut 5 bases from V and 7 bases from J, with 8 bases between. In DNA, the CDR3 is TGTGCCTGGGAGGGGGTTGAAAAACTGTTTTTT. This codes for CAWEGVEKLFF.

The chain joins TRBV5-1 to TRBJ1-1; TRBD1 might be the D (6 bases). The CDR3 runs 14 residues. Germline CDR1 is SGHRS and CDR2 is YFSETQ. Between the trimmed V and J ends, which lost 2 bases and 4 bases, there was a span of 12 bases. CDR3: CASSLPTGPTEAFF. The DNA for the CDR3 is TGCGCCAGCAGCTTACCTACAGGGCCCACTGAAGCTTTCTTT.

The table lists this clone with a few counts. The chain recombines TRBV9 with TRBJ1-6; 9 nucleotides agree with TRBD1. This CDR3 comprises 15 residues. Looked up from germline, CDR1 is SGDLS and CDR2 is YYNGEE. Trimming removed 3 bases from V and 9 bases from J; junction bases left unmatched: 7. This chain's CDR3 is CASSGSGQGGSPLHF. As DNA, the CDR3 is TGTGCCAGCAGCGGATCGGGACAGGGAGGTTCACCCCTCCACTTT.

V and J are TRBV5-5 and TRBJ2-5; D gene unclear. Germline V gene data show CDR1 as SGHKS and CDR2 as YYEKEE (reference sequence). With 4 bases removed from V and 5 bases from J, the gap between germline ends came to 6 bases. The CDR3 is 11 residues long. The CDR3 loop is CASSPRETQYF. DNA of the CDR3: TGTGCCAGCAGCCCCCGGGAGACCCAGTACTTC.

The V gene is TRBV19, the J gene TRBJ1-2; 7 nucleotides line up with TRBD1. The V gene end was trimmed by 5 bases and the J gene end by 4 bases; junction bases not matched to a gene: 10. The V gene's germline CDR1 is LNHDA and CDR2 SQIVND (reference sequence). This CDR3 contains 15 residues. The CDR3 sequence is CASSLKGQALYGYTF. The CDR3 DNA is TGTGCCAGTAGTCTCAAAGGACAGGCACTCTATGGCTACACCTTC.

V usage is TRBV19 and J usage is TRBJ2-7; D is perhaps TRBD1 (6 bases). CDR3 length equals 15 residues. V dropped 6 bases and J dropped 1 base, with 16 bases sitting between them. CDR1 LNHDA and CDR2 SQIVND come from the germline V gene (reference sequence). The CDR3 sequence is CASRQGVDLSYEQYF. CDR3 sequence (DNA): TGTGCCAGTAGACAGGGAGTTGACCTGTCCTACGAGCAGTACTTC.

This clone was seen only a few times. The V and J genes are TRBV4-1 and TRBJ1-6, with D possibly being TRBD1 (6 bases). The length of the CDR3 is 17 residues. Germline V gene data show CDR1 as MGHRA and CDR2 as YSYEKL. The V end was cut by 2 bases, the J end by 4 bases, with 15 bases between. The CDR3 DNA follows: TGCGCCAGCAGCCAACAGGGGCCGCCCTTATATAATTCACCCCTCCACTTT. It codes for CASSQQGPPLYNSPLHF.

The chain joins TRBV30 to TRBJ2-2; D ambiguous. Germline V lookup: CDR1 GTSNPN, CDR2 SVGIG (reference sequence). The V gene lost 4 bases and the J gene lost 1 base, with 7 bases spanning the gap. The CDR3 contains 13 residues. The CDR3, as DNA: TGTGCCTGGACTTACAGGAACACCGGGGAGCTGTTTTTT. Translated, it gives CAWTYRNTGELFF.

As regards this clone: Other DNA sequences within the sample encode an identical CDR3. The rearrangement uses TRBV4-1 and TRBJ1-5; D gene unclear. CDR1 and CDR2 (germline): MGHRA, YSYEKL. This CDR3 has 15 residues. The V end lost 0 bases, the J end lost 0 bases, and 6 bases lay between the germline ends. The CDR3 region has the DNA TGCGCCAGCAGCCAAGATCGGGGTAGCAATCAGCCCCAGCATTTT. It yields the protein CASSQDRGSNQPQHF.

J is TRBJ2-7 and V is TRBV7-9; perhaps TRBD2 as D (6 bases). Germline assignment: CDR1 SEHNR and CDR2 FQNEAQ (reference sequence). The CDR3 contains 14 residues. With 2 bases removed from V and 6 bases from J, the gap between germline ends came to 14 bases. The CDR3 DNA reads TGTGCCAGCAGCTTATCCGCGGGATTGCCCGAGCAGTACTTC. Protein product: CASSLSAGLPEQYF.

This clone was found a few times. The gene calls are TRBV19 and TRBJ1-5; perhaps TRBD1 as D (6 bases). The CDR3 runs 14 residues. Between the trimmed V and J ends, which lost 4 bases and 7 bases, there was a span of 14 bases. CDR1 is LNHDA and CDR2 is SQIVND in the germline V gene (reference sequence). The CDR3 reads CASSTTGKGQPQHF. The CDR3 DNA is TGTGCCAGTAGTACCACAGGGAAAGGGCAGCCCCAGCATTTT.

V gene TRBV27 combines with J gene TRBJ1-2; TRBD1 matches 12 bases. Germline CDR1 reads MNHEY; CDR2 reads SMNVEV (reference sequence). Losses at the gene ends were 6 bases for V and 8 bases for J; bases not matched to a gene: 4. The CDR3 runs 13 residues. This CDR3 is CASRGQGAWGYTF. The DNA of the CDR3 is TGTGCCAGCAGGGGACAGGGGGCGTGGGGCTACACCTTC.

The V call is TRBV19, the J call TRBJ1-2, with 9 bases fitting TRBD1. V was clipped by 6 bases and J by 2 bases; unmatched bases: 7. Germline V gene lookup returns CDR1 LNHDA and CDR2 SQIVND (reference sequence). This CDR3 has 15 amino acids. In DNA form, the CDR3 reads TGTGCCAGTAGCCGCCCCGGGACAGGGAACTATGGCTACACCTTC. Translating it yields CASSRPGTGNYGYTF.

The V and J genes are TRBV3-1 (or the pseudogene TRBV3-2) and TRBJ2-6; D uncertain. The V end lost 4 bases, the J end lost 4 bases, and 11 bases lay between the germline ends. CDR1 is LGHDT, CDR2 YNNKEL, per germline (reference sequence). CDR3 length: 15 residues. The CDR3 nucleotides read TGTGCCAGCAGCCCAATACAAACGGGGGCCAACGTCCTGACTTTC. This sequence encodes CASSPIQTGANVLTF.

CDR3 nucleotides: TGTGCCAGCAGCTTGGTCCTTTCGGATGGCTACACCTTC. Its translation: CASSLVLSDGYTF. The chain recombines TRBV5-4 with TRBJ1-2, with D unresolved. CDR3 length: 13 residues. Trimming pared 0 bases from V and 6 bases from J, leaving 9 bases between. Germline-derived CDR1 and CDR2 are SGHNT and YYREEE (reference sequence).

The V gene is TRBV27, the J gene TRBJ1-2; weak D call: TRBD1 (5 bases). This CDR3 spans 14 amino acids. CDR1 is MNHEY and CDR2 is SMNVEV in the germline V gene (reference sequence). Trimming removed 0 bases from V and 6 bases from J, with 11 bases in between. CDR3 residues: CASSLSTRVDGYTF. CDR3 bases: TGTGCCAGCAGTTTATCTACCAGGGTTGATGGCTACACCTTC.

This chain uses TRBV6-6 with TRBJ1-5; perhaps TRBD1 as D (5 bases). Germline assignment: CDR1 MNHNY and CDR2 SVGAGI (reference sequence). The V end lost 5 bases, the J end lost 7 bases, and 24 bases lay between the germline ends. The CDR3 runs to 17 residues. CDR3 sequence: CASSPLMIGALEQPQHF. The DNA for the CDR3 is TGTGCCAGCAGTCCCCTTATGATAGGGGCGTTGGAGCAGCCCCAGCATTTT.

The V call is TRBV14, the J call TRBJ2-7; 7 bases map to TRBD2. Germline CDR1 and CDR2: SGHDN and FVKESK. V was pared by 9 bases and J by 0 bases, with 11 bases of the junction left unmatched. The CDR3 sequence is 15 residues long. The CDR3 reads CARTDSGSRSYEQYF. The CDR3 coding sequence is TGTGCCAGAACCGATAGCGGGTCCCGCTCCTACGAGCAGTACTTC.

This clone was counted between two and nine times. J is TRBJ1-6 and V is TRBV15; D not resolved. This CDR3 region has 16 residues. V dropped 2 bases and J dropped 7 bases, with 15 bases sitting between them. Per the germline V gene, CDR1 is LNHNV and CDR2 is YYDKDF (reference sequence). The CDR3 loop is CATSRPASSENSPLHF. CDR3 coding DNA: TGTGCCACCAGCAGACCTGCTTCGTCCGAGAATTCACCCCTCCACTTT. The whole variable domain, remainder taken from reference TRBV15 and TRBJ1-6, is DAMVIQNPRYQVTQFGKPVTLSCSQTLNHNVMYWYQQKSSQAPKLLFHYYDKDFNNEADTPDNFQSRRPNTSFCFLDIRSPGLGDTAMYLCATSRPASSENSPLHFGNGTRLTVT.

V and J are TRBV19 and TRBJ2-7, with D maybe TRBD1 (6 bases). V lost 10 bases and J lost 0, with 10 bases in between. Germline lookup yields CDR1 LNHDA and CDR2 SQIVND (reference sequence). The CDR3 is 12 residues long. CDR3 region: CATRDTSYEQYF. CDR3 in DNA: TGTGCCACCAGGGACACCTCCTACGAGCAGTACTTC.